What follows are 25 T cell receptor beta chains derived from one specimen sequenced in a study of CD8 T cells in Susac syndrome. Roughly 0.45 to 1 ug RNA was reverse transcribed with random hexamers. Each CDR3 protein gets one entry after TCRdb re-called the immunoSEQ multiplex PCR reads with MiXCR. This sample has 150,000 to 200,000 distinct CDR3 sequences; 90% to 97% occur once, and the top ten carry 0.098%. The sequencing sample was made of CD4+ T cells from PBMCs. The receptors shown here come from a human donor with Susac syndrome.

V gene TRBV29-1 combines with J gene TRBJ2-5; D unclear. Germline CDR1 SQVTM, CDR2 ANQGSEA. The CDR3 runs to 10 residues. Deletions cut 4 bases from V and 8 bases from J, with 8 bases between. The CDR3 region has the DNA TGCAGCGTTGCGGCAAATACCCAGTACTTC. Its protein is CSVAANTQYF.

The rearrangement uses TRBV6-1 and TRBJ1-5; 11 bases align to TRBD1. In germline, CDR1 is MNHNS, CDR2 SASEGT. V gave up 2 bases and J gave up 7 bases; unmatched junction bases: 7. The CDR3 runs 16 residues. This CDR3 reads CASSEIGQGARQPQHF. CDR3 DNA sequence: TGTGCCAGCAGTGAAATTGGACAGGGGGCACGGCAGCCCCAGCATTTT.

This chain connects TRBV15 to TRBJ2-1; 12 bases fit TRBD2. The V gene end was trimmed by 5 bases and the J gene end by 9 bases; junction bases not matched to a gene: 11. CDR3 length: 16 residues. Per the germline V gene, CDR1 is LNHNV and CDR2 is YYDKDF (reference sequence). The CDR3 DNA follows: TGTGCCACCAGCGCTCCGTCTAGCGGGGGGGCCCGTGAGCAGTTCTTC. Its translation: CATSAPSSGGAREQFF. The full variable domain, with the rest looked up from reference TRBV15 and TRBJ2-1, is DAMVIQNPRYQVTQFGKPVTLSCSQTLNHNVMYWYQQKSSQAPKLLFHYYDKDFNNEADTPDNFQSRRPNTSFCFLDIRSPGLGDTAMYLCATSAPSSGGAREQFFGPGTRLTVL.

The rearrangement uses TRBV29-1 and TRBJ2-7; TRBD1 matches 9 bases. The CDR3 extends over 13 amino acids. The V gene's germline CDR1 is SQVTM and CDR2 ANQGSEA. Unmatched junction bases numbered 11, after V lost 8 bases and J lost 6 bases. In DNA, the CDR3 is TGCAGCTCCGTCTTGGGACAGGGTGGCGAGCAGTACTTC. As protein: CSSVLGQGGEQYF.

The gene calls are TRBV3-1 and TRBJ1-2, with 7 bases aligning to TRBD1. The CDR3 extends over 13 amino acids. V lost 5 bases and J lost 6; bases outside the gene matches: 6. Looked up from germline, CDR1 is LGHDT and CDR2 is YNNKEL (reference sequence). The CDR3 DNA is TGTGCCAGCAGCTACGGGACAGAGAATGGCTACACCTTC. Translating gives CASSYGTENGYTF.

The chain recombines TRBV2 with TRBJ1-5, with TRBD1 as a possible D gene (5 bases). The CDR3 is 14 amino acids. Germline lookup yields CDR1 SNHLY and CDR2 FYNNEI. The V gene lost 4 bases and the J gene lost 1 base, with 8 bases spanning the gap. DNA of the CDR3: TGTGCCAGCAGTGGAGGGACCAGCAATCAGCCCCAGCATTTT. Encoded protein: CASSGGTSNQPQHF.

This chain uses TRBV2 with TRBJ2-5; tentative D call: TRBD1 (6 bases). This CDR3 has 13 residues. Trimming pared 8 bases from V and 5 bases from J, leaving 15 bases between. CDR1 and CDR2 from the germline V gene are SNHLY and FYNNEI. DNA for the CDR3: TGTGCCAGCGACCGGGACATTGGGGAGACCCAGTACTTC. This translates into CASDRDIGETQYF.

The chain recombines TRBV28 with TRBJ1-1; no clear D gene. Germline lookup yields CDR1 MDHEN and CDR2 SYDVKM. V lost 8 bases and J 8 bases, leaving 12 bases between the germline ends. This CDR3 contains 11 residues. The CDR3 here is CASRFRREAFF. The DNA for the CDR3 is TGTGCCAGCCGATTTCGCAGGGAAGCTTTCTTT.

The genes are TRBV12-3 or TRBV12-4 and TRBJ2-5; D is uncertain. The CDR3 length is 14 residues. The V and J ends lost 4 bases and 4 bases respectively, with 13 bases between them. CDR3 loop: CASSWVGKGETQYF. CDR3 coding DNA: TGTGCCAGCAGTTGGGTAGGAAAGGGAGAGACCCAGTACTTC.

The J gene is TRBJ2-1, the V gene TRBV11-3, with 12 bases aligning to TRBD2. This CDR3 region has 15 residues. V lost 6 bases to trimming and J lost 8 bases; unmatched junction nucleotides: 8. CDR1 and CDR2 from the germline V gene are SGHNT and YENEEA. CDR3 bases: TGTGCCAGCAGTCAACTAGCGGGGGGACGCCATGAGCAGTTCTTC. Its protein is CASSQLAGGRHEQFF.

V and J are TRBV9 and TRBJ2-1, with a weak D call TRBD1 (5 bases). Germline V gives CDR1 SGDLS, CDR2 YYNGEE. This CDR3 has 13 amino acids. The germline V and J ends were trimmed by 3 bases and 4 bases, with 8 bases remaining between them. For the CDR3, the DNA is TGTGCCAGCAGCGACACAGGTTACAATGAGCAGTTCTTC. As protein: CASSDTGYNEQFF.

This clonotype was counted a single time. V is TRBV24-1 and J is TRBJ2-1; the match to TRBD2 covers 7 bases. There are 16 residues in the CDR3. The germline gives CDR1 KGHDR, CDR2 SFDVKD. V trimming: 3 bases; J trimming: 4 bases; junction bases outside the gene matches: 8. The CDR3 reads CATSDPTGTTYNEQFF. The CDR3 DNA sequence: TGTGCCACCAGTGATCCCACCGGGACTACTTACAATGAGCAGTTCTTC.

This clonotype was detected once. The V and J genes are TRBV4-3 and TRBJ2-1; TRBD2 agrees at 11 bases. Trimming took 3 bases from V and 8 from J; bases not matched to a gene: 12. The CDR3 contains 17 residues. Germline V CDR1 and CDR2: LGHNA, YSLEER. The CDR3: CASSQRLSSGGYHEQFF. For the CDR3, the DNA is TGCGCCAGCAGCCAGCGGTTGTCTAGCGGGGGGTATCATGAGCAGTTCTTC.

In DNA form, the CDR3 reads TGTGCCAGCAGCCAAGACCGACTGGACGAGCAGTACTTC. Encoded protein: CASSQDRLDEQYF. The chain employs TRBV3-1 and TRBJ2-7, with no clear D. Per germline, CDR1 LGHDT and CDR2 YNNKEL (reference sequence). The CDR3 has 13 residues. Trimming took 0 bases from V and 5 from J, leaving 8 bases between them.

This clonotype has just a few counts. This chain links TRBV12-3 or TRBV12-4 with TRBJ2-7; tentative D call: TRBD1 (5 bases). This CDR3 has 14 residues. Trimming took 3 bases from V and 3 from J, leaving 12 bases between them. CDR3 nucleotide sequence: TGTGCCAGCAGTTTCGGTCAGGGTGTCTACGAGCAGTACTTC. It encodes CASSFGQGVYEQYF.

The CDR3 nucleotides are TGTGCCAGCAGCGTAGGGGGTCTTAACACAGATACGCAGTATTTT. Protein: CASSVGGLNTDTQYF. This rearrangement joins TRBV9 to TRBJ2-3; the D is unclear. The CDR3 covers 15 residues. Germline CDR1 SGDLS, CDR2 YYNGEE. Trimming took off 0 bases at V and 2 bases at J, with 10 bases between the two ends.

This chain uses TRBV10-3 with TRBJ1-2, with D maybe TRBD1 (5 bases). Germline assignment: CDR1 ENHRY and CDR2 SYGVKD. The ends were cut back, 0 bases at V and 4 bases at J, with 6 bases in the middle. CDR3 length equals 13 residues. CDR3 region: CAISESGRYGYTF. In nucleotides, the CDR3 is TGTGCCATCAGTGAGTCGGGACGCTATGGCTACACCTTC.

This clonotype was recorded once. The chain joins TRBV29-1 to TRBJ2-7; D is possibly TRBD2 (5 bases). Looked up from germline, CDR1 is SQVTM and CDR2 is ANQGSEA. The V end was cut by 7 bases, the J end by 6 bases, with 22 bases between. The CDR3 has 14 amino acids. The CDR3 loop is CSALDNPGLSEQYF. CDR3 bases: TGCAGCGCGCTAGACAATCCGGGATTGTCCGAGCAGTACTTC.

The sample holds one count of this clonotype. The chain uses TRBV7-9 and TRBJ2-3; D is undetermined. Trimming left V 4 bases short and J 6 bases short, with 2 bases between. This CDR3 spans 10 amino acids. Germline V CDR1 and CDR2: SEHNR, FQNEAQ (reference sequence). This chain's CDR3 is CASSSDTQYF. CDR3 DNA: TGTGCCAGCAGCTCTGATACGCAGTATTTT.

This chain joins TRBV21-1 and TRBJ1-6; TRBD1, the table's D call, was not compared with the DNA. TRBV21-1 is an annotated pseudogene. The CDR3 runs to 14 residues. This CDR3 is CARIGSLGDSPLHF. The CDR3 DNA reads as TGTGCCAGGATCGGTAGCCTAGGGGATTCACCCCTCCACTTT.

The CDR3 loop reads CASSLAGAKNIQYF. As DNA, the CDR3 is TGTGCCAGCAGTTTAGCAGGAGCGAAAAACATTCAGTACTTC. This chain joins TRBV12-3 or TRBV12-4 and TRBJ2-4, with no clear D. The CDR3 spans 14 residues. V lost 0 bases, J lost 4 bases, and 7 bases lay in between.

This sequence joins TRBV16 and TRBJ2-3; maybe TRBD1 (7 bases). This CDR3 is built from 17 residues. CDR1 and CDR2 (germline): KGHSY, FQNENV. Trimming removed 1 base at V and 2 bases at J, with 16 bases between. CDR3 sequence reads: CASSQYQGGISTDTQYF. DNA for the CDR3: TGTGCCAGCAGCCAATATCAGGGGGGAATCTCCACAGATACGCAGTATTTT. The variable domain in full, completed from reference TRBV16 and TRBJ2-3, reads GEEVAQTPKHLVRGEGQKAKLYCAPIKGHSYVFWYQQVLKNEFKFLISFQNENVFDETGMPKERFSAKCLPNSPCSLEIQATKLEDSAVYFCASSQYQGGISTDTQYFGPGTRLTVL.

The CDR3 loop reads CASWTGTGGYGYGYTF. CDR3 nucleotide sequence: TGCGCCAGCTGGACCGGGACAGGGGGCTACGGCTATGGCTACACCTTC. The V gene is TRBV5-1, the J gene TRBJ1-2; the match to TRBD1 covers 12 bases. Germline assignment: CDR1 SGHRS and CDR2 YFSETQ. This CDR3 comprises 16 residues. The junction had 11 bases not matched to a gene; V was cut back by 7 bases and J by 4 bases.

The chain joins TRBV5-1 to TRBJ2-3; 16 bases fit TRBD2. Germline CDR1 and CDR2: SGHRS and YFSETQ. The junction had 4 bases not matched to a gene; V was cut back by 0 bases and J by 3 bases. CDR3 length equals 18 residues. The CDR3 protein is CASSLEGLAGGPTDTQYF. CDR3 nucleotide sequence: TGCGCCAGCAGCTTGGAGGGACTAGCGGGGGGGCCAACAGATACGCAGTATTTT.

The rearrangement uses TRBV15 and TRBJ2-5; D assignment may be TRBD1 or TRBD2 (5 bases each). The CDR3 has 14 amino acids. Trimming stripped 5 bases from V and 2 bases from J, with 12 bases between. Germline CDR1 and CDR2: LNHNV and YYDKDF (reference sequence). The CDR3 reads CATSGGGEQETQYF. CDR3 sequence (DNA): TGTGCCACCAGCGGTGGGGGAGAACAAGAGACCCAGTACTTC.